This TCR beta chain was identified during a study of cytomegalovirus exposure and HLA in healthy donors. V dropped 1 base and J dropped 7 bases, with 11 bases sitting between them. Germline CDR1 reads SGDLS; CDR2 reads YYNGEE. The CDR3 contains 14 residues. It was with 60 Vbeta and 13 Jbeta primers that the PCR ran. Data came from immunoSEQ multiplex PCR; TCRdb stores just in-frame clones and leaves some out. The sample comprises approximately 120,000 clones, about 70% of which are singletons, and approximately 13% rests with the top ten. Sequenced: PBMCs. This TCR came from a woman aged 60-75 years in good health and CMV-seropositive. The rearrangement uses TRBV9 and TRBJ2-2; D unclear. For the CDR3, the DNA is TGTGCCAGCAGCGTATCAGGTGTAGGCGGGGAGCTGTTTTTT. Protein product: CASSVSGVGGELFF.